These 15 T cell receptor beta chains were sequenced from one sample in a study of T cells in Graves' hyperthyroidism and ophthalmopathy. RNA transcripts provided the source from which TCR beta CDR3 regions were amplified. An initial round of RT-PCR targeting the TCR CDR3 relied on the HTBI primer set. Each CDR3 protein gets one entry after TCRdb re-called the multiplex PCR reads with MiXCR. The sample contains 550,000 to 850,000 distinct CDR3 sequences, approximately 19% of which appear only once. Sequencing was performed on blood. These receptors originate from a woman between 50 and 59 years old with Graves' hyperthyroidism that later progressed to Graves' ophthalmopathy.

There are many counts of this clonotype. The rearrangement links TRBV7-3 to TRBJ2-3; D is perhaps TRBD1 (7 bases). The CDR3 is 15 residues long. The V gene's germline CDR1 is SGHTA and CDR2 FQGTGA. V dropped 2 bases and J dropped 1 base, with 10 bases sitting between them. The CDR3 nucleotides are TGTGCCAGCAGCTTACAGGGGGGAGGCACAGATACGCAGTATTTT. It specifies CASSLQGGGTDTQYF.

This clonotype was observed many times. The chain links TRBV5-1 to TRBJ2-1; 7 nucleotides match TRBD1. The CDR3 totals 15 residues. Germline loops: CDR1 SGHRS, CDR2 YFSETQ. V lost 4 bases, J lost 5 bases, and 9 bases stayed unmatched. CDR3 sequence (DNA): TGCGCCAGCAGCAACGACAGGGTCGGCCACAATGAGCAGTTCTTC. Protein sequence: CASSNDRVGHNEQFF. The full variable domain, in which reference TRBV5-1 and TRBJ2-1 provide the parts outside the CDR3, is KAGVTQTPRYLIKTRGQQVTLSCSPISGHRSVSWYQQTPGQGLQFLFEYFSETQRNKGNFPGRFSGRQFSNSRSEMNVSTLELGDSALYLCASSNDRVGHNEQFFGPGTRLTVL.

Ten or more counts support this clonotype. The rearrangement joins TRBV5-5 to TRBJ1-1, with no clear D. V lost 5 bases and J lost 0, with 11 bases in between. This CDR3 has 14 residues. The germline V gene has CDR1 SGHKS and CDR2 YYEKEE (reference sequence). CDR3 sequence reads: CASRVTRLNTEAFF. For the CDR3, the DNA is TGTGCCAGCAGGGTGACACGGCTGAACACTGAAGCTTTCTTT.

A note on this clonotype: A much larger clone differs by one base, so this may be a read error. The J gene is TRBJ1-5, the V gene TRBV30; D call uncertain. V gave up 2 bases and J gave up 7 bases, with 15 bases separating them. The CDR3 has 14 amino acids. Germline V gene sequence: CDR1 GTSNPN, CDR2 SVGIG (reference sequence). This CDR3 is CAWSPDGPEQPQHF. In DNA form, the CDR3 reads TGTGCCTGGAGTCCTGACGGTCCGGAGCAGCCCCAGCATTTT.

This clonotype was found many times. This chain joins TRBV7-9 and TRBJ1-1; no definite D call. Germline CDR1 reads SEHNR; CDR2 reads FQNEAQ (reference sequence). V was shortened by 5 bases and J by 0 bases, with 13 bases between the two germline ends. CDR3 size: 15 residues. The CDR3: CASSPHSGMNTEAFF. The CDR3 region has the DNA TGTGCCAGCAGCCCGCACAGTGGAATGAACACTGAAGCTTTCTTT.

Ten or more counts support this clonotype. The chain recombines TRBV3-1 with TRBJ1-4; D perhaps matches TRBD1 (5 bases). V was pared by 4 bases and J by 5 bases, with 17 bases between. CDR1 is LGHDT and CDR2 is YNNKEL in the germline V gene (reference sequence). This CDR3 is built from 16 residues. The CDR3 DNA reads TGTGCCAGCAGCCCAAACGACCAGCGGGGGAATGAAAAACTGTTTTTT. Residues: CASSPNDQRGNEKLFF.

V and J are TRBV6-2 or TRBV6-3 and TRBJ1-5; 8 nucleotides agree with TRBD1. There are 13 residues in the CDR3. The ends lost 5 bases at V and 7 bases at J; junction bases unmatched: 4. Germline lookup yields CDR1 MNHEY and CDR2 SVGEGT. For the CDR3, the DNA is TGTGCCAGCAGTAACCAGGGGGCCCAGCCCCAGCATTTT. Encoded protein: CASSNQGAQPQHF.

This clonotype was observed a handful of times. The J gene is TRBJ2-3, the V gene TRBV7-6, with TRBD2 matching over 9 bases. Germline CDR1 SGHVS, CDR2 FNYEAQ. The CDR3 covers 16 residues. The trim removed 5 bases at V and 2 bases at J, leaving 8 bases unmatched. The CDR3: CASSRWTSETTDTQYF. The CDR3 DNA follows: TGTGCCAGCAGCAGATGGACTAGCGAAACCACAGATACGCAGTATTTT.

This clonotype was observed a few times. The chain recombines TRBV2 with TRBJ1-4; 7 nucleotides line up with TRBD1. CDR1 and CDR2 (germline): SNHLY, FYNNEI. V dropped 6 bases and J dropped 7; count of bases not matched to a gene: 8. There are 14 residues in the CDR3. The CDR3 loop is CASRLATGREKLFF. CDR3 nucleotides: TGTGCCAGCAGGCTGGCGACAGGGCGTGAAAAACTGTTTTTT. Complete variable domain (other parts from reference TRBV2 and TRBJ1-4): EPEVTQTPSHQVTQMGQEVILRCVPISNHLYFYWYRQILGQKVEFLVSFYNNEISEKSEIFDDQFSVERPDGSNFTLKIRSTKLEDSAMYFCASRLATGREKLFFGSGTQLSVL.

The table lists this clonotype with many counts. This rearrangement joins TRBV12-5 to TRBJ1-1, with a tentative D call TRBD1 (5 bases). Trimming cost V 2 bases and J 5 bases, with 9 bases left between them. The CDR3 consists of 13 residues. The germline CDR1 and CDR2 sequences are LGHNT and FRNRAP. CDR3 loop: CASGLFSGTEAFF. DNA for the CDR3: TGTGCTAGTGGTTTGTTCTCAGGGACTGAAGCTTTCTTT. Full variable domain (missing parts from reference TRBV12-5 and TRBJ1-1): DARVTQTPRHKVTEMGQEVTMRCQPILGHNTVFWYRQTMMQGLELLAYFRNRAPLDDSGMPKDRFSAEMPDATLATLKIQPSEPRDSAVYFCASGLFSGTEAFFGQGTRLTVV.

The genes are TRBV7-9 and TRBJ2-7; the D call may be TRBD1 or TRBD2 (5 bases each). The CDR3 totals 14 residues. Germline CDR1 and CDR2: SEHNR and FQNEAQ (reference sequence). V was pared by 0 bases and J by 7 bases, with 13 bases between. CDR3 DNA: TGTGCCAGCAGCTTAGCCGGGACCAAGGGGGAGCAGTACTTC. Translation gives CASSLAGTKGEQYF.

The chain links TRBV20-1 to TRBJ1-4; D remains unclear. The V end was cut by 7 bases, the J end by 8 bases, with 17 bases between. The CDR3 covers 13 residues. Germline CDR1 reads DFQATT; CDR2 reads SNEGSKA (reference sequence). Written as DNA, the CDR3 is TGCAGTGTTCCGGGCCCCTCTGGCGAAAAACTGTTTTTT. Translating gives CSVPGPSGEKLFF.

This clonotype has more than one count but fewer than ten. The V gene is TRBV20-1, the J gene TRBJ2-3; 14 bases align to TRBD2. The CDR3 length is 15 residues. With 6 bases clipped from V and 5 bases from J, the junction kept 7 bases outside the gene matches. CDR1 and CDR2 from the germline V gene are DFQATT and SNEGSKA (reference sequence). The CDR3 bases are TGCAGTGCCGCTTCGACTAGCGGGGGGGTAGATACGCAGTATTTT. This codes for CSAASTSGGVDTQYF.

On this clonotype: This clone may be a read error of a much larger clone one base away. This chain connects TRBV30 to TRBJ1-1; D gene uncertain. CDR1 and CDR2 from the germline V gene are GTSNPN and SVGIG (reference sequence). The CDR3 runs to 10 residues. The DNA for the CDR3 is TGTACCTGGAGTGACACTGAAGCTTTCTTT. Translated: CTWSDTEAFF.

V is TRBV7-2 and J is TRBJ2-7; D may be TRBD2 (7 bases). CDR1 is SGHTA, CDR2 FQGNSA, per germline. CDR3 length: 15 amino acids. The V end lost 4 bases, the J end lost 3 bases, and 16 bases lay between the germline ends. CDR3 bases: TGTGCCAGCAGCTCCGTGGGGGGGCCGATCTACGAGCAGTACTTC. Amino acid sequence: CASSSVGGPIYEQYF.